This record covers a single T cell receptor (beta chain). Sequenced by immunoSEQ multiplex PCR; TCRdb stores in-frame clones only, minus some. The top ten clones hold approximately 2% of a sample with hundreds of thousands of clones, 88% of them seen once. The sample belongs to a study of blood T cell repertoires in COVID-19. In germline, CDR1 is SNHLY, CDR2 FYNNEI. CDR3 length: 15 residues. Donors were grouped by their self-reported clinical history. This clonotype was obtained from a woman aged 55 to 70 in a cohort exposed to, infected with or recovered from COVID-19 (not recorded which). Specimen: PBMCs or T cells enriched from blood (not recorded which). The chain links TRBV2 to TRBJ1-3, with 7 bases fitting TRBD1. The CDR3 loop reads CVITTRGLLGNTIYF. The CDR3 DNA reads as TGTGTCATAACGACCAGGGGGTTGTTAGGAAACACCATATATTTT.